This is a list of T cell receptor beta chains from one sample in a study of blood T cell repertoires in COVID-19. Data came from immunoSEQ multiplex PCR; TCRdb stores just in-frame clones and leaves some out. The top ten hold around 6.8% of the sample, which has roughly 290,000 clones, more than 80% seen once. What was sequenced was peripheral blood. These receptors came from a young woman with COVID-19, enrolled during active disease. Each CDR3 is given with its conserved first and last residue. Each record gives: D gene, J gene, V gene, clone size, CDR3 protein, CDR3 DNA. The D gene is left open where the match is weak. Rows may omit the clone size; those that give it use once, few, many or a size class.

NA,TRBJ2-1,TRBV6-2/TRBV6-3,NA,CASSYSLRTNEQFF,TGTGCCAGCAGTTACTCGTTGCGTACGAATGAGCAGTTCTTC
TRBD1,TRBJ1-4,TRBV6-4,many,CASSESGGAGEKLFF,TGTGCCAGCAGTGAGTCAGGGGGCGCCGGTGAAAAACTGTTTTTT
NA,TRBJ2-1,TRBV6-2/TRBV6-3,NA,CASSYKGTRNEQFF,TGTGCCAGCAGTTACAAAGGGACTCGCAATGAGCAGTTCTTC
TRBD1,TRBJ2-7,TRBV7-2,NA,CASSSGTGSYEQYF,TGTGCCAGCAGCTCCGGGACAGGGAGTTACGAGCAGTACTTC
NA,TRBJ2-3,TRBV6-2/TRBV6-3,NA,CASSYPAGYSTDTQYF,TGTGCCAGCAGTTACCCGGCGGGCTATAGCACAGATACGCAGTATTTT
NA,TRBJ1-1,TRBV4-2,NA,CASSQDFGGAFF,TGTGCCAGCAGCCAAGATTTTGGGGGGGCTTTCTTT
TRBD1,TRBJ1-5,TRBV28,NA,CATRQGHAPQHF,TGTGCCACTCGACAGGGCCATGCGCCCCAGCATTTT
NA,TRBJ2-3,TRBV4-1,NA,CASRPIGRRDTDTQYF,TGCGCCAGCAGGCCTATTGGACGGCGGGACACAGATACGCAGTATTTT
TRBD2,TRBJ2-2,TRBV2,once,CASSELAGVLTGELFF,TGTGCCAGCAGTGAACTAGCGGGAGTGCTGACCGGGGAGCTGTTTTTT
NA,TRBJ2-7,TRBV11-2,NA,CASSFPGSYEQYF,TGTGCCAGCAGCTTCCCGGGCTCCTACGAGCAGTACTTC
TRBD1,TRBJ1-5,TRBV7-2,NA,CASSWDRVQPQHF,TGTGCCAGCAGCTGGGACAGGGTTCAGCCCCAGCATTTT
TRBD2,TRBJ2-5,TRBV7-6,once,CASSLGVAGEVRETQYF,TGTGCCAGCAGCCTGGGGGTAGCGGGAGAGGTGAGGGAGACCCAGTACTTC
NA,TRBJ2-3,TRBV12-3/TRBV12-4,NA,CASSLSPGTQYF,TGTGCCAGCAGCCTGAGTCCGGGTACGCAGTATTTT
NA,TRBJ2-7,TRBV28,NA,CASNTQGPNEQYF,TGTGCCAGCAACACCCAGGGTCCGAACGAGCAGTACTTC
TRBD1,TRBJ1-2,TRBV25-1,NA,CASSDPLRQGTPNYGYTF,TGTGCCAGCAGTGATCCATTGAGACAGGGGACCCCTAACTATGGCTACACCTTC
TRBD2,TRBJ2-7,TRBV30,NA,CAWSVRGEYEQYF,TGTGCCTGGAGTGTACGGGGGGAATACGAGCAGTACTTC
NA,TRBJ2-2,TRBV12-3/TRBV12-4,NA,CASSLGRELFF,TGTGCCAGCAGTTTGGGCCGGGAGCTGTTTTTT
TRBD2,TRBJ2-3,TRBV6-4,NA,CASSERVAGGSTDTQYF,TGTGCCAGCAGTGAACGGGTAGCGGGAGGTTCTACAGATACGCAGTATTTT
NA,TRBJ1-2,TRBV14,NA,CASSRGGNSNYGYTF,TGTGCCAGCAGCCGCGGTGGAAACTCTAACTATGGCTACACCTTC
NA,TRBJ1-1,TRBV28,few,CASSPPSPRDTEAFF,TGTGCCAGCAGTCCCCCCTCCCCGCGTGACACTGAAGCTTTCTTT
TRBD2,TRBJ2-1,TRBV19,NA,CASSIDLLAGEPNEQFF,TGTGCCAGTAGTATAGATCTATTAGCGGGAGAACCCAATGAGCAGTTCTTC
TRBD2,TRBJ2-1,TRBV11-2,NA,CVSSLAGGIYNEQFF,TGTGTCAGCAGCTTAGCGGGAGGTATCTACAATGAGCAGTTCTTC
NA,TRBJ1-1,TRBV7-9,NA,CASTNGRENTEAFF,TGTGCCAGCACTAACGGGCGGGAGAACACTGAAGCTTTCTTT